What follows are 2 T cell receptor beta chains derived from one specimen sequenced in a study of shared clonotypes between healthy human individuals. In the naive CD8 group, cells lacked CD45RO and were positively selected for CCR7, so terminally differentiated effector memory CD45RA+ cells were left out. Assay: immunoSEQ multiplex PCR; the TCRdb copy retains only in-frame clones and omits some. The profile covers approximately 2,200,000 clones, with 93% appearing a single time and approximately 1.7% taken by the ten largest. The sequenced sample consisted of naive CD8+ T cells from PBMCs. These receptors were collected from a man younger than 35 in good health. Some clones in this sample may be carry-over from other donors' samples.

The chain uses TRBV5-1 and TRBJ2-5; D is unresolved. The last part of the DNA fits TRBJ2-7 better; the J call may be wrong. Germline values: CDR1 SGHRS, CDR2 YFSETQ. The CDR3 extends over 13 amino acids. The CDR3: CASSLAPNYEQYF. The CDR3 nucleotides are TGCGCCAGCAGCTTGGCGCCCAACTACGAGCAGTACTTC.

V gene TRBV28 combines with J gene TRBJ1-1, with D possibly being TRBD1 (5 bases). Germline CDR1 MDHEN, CDR2 SYDVKM. Trimming left V 3 bases short and J 1 base short, with 21 bases between. The CDR3 is made up of 18 amino acids. The CDR3 is CASSFVGHPSAANTEAFF. As DNA, the CDR3 is TGTGCCAGCAGTTTCGTGGGGCATCCGTCAGCGGCGAACACTGAAGCTTTCTTT.